This entry is about one TCR beta chain. Sequencing used immunoSEQ multiplex PCR; TCRdb keeps in-frame clones, though not all of them. The sample shows under 95,000 clones, 91% of them seen only once. The CDR3 runs 13 residues. V dropped 4 bases and J dropped 1 base, with 8 bases sitting between them. This sample was included in a study of T cell changes during pregnancy in multiple sclerosis. The sequencing here drew on peripheral blood, taken after pregnancy. This chain joins TRBV5-7 and TRBJ1-1; D gene uncertain. TRBV5-7 has ORF status, its function being uncertain. The TCR originated in a female donor in good health, enrolled as a control in a pregnancy study. CDR3 in amino acids: CASSLDPNTEAFF. In DNA, the CDR3 is TGTGCCAGCAGCCTAGATCCGAACACTGAAGCTTTCTTT.